This TCR beta chain derives from a study of cytomegalovirus exposure and HLA in healthy donors. Study outcomes and limitations: Across donors, sequencing depth was assumed by presence/absence analyses to be roughly uniform. Further analysis was carried out later, and it showed several of the most significant clusters appearing linked to common viral pathogens. It was only CMV serostatus that was available as immune exposure information.

Germline lookup yields CDR1 SGHVS and CDR2 FNYEAQ. V lost 2 bases, J lost 0 bases, and 3 bases stayed unmatched. The CDR3 is 15 residues long. The PCR was carried out with 60 Vbeta primers and 13 Jbeta primers. Sequencing used immunoSEQ multiplex PCR; TCRdb keeps in-frame clones, though not all of them. The sample has 100,000 to 150,000 clones; more than 60% are singletons. A note on this clone: What it binds is not known.

The specimen sequenced was PBMCs. The receptor was isolated from a young man in good health and CMV-seronegative. The chain uses TRBV7-6 and TRBJ1-1, with 7 positions matching TRBD1. This CDR3 is CASSLLTGMNTEAFF. CDR3 sequence (DNA): TGTGCCAGCAGCTTACTGACAGGGATGAACACTGAAGCTTTCTTT.